This is a list of T cell receptor beta chains from one sample in a study of graft-versus-host responses after intestinal transplantation. The method was immunoSEQ multiplex PCR; TCRdb's version includes in-frame clones alone and lacks a portion of them. The repertoire includes about 27,000 clones, 82% of them detected once, and roughly 0.7% sits in the top ten. These receptors lack a known antigen. The sequencing used unstimulated CD4+ T cells sorted from spleen or lymph node cells, collected before intestinal transplant. The source of these receptors is a human donor who received an intestinal transplant. The CDR3 runs from the conserved cysteine through the conserved F or W. D genes are given only for firm matches. A clone size is listed for some rows: how often the clone was seen (once, few, many), or a class if it is expanded.

abundance: few
d_gene: -
j_gene: TRBJ2-2
v_gene: TRBV18
CDR3nt: TGTGCCAGCTCACCCAGGGGAGGCACCGGGGAGCTGTTTTTT
CDR3aa: CASSPRGGTGELFF

abundance: -
d_gene: -
j_gene: TRBJ2-3
v_gene: TRBV27
CDR3nt: TGTGCCAGCAGTTTATCGGTCCCATATACGCAGTATTTT
CDR3aa: CASSLSVPYTQYF

abundance: -
d_gene: -
j_gene: TRBJ2-1
v_gene: TRBV20-1
CDR3nt: TGCAGTGCTAGAGGGGTGGGAGAGCAGTTCTTC
CDR3aa: CSARGVGEQFF

abundance: -
d_gene: -
j_gene: TRBJ2-3
v_gene: TRBV28
CDR3nt: TGTGCCAGCGGGAGATTCACAGATACGCAGTATTTT
CDR3aa: CASGRFTDTQYF

abundance: -
d_gene: -
j_gene: TRBJ1-1
v_gene: TRBV5-1
CDR3nt: TGCGCCAGCAGCTTGAGTCAGGACACTGAAGCTTTCTTT
CDR3aa: CASSLSQDTEAFF

abundance: -
d_gene: -
j_gene: TRBJ2-1
v_gene: TRBV5-6
CDR3nt: TGTGCCAGCAGCTTAAACTGGGACACTCCGCGGAACAATGAGCAGTTCTTC
CDR3aa: CASSLNWDTPRNNEQFF

abundance: -
d_gene: -
j_gene: TRBJ2-1
v_gene: TRBV4-1
CDR3nt: TGCGCCAGCAGCCAAGCTCCGCGCAATGAGCAGTTCTTC
CDR3aa: CASSQAPRNEQFF

abundance: -
d_gene: -
j_gene: TRBJ2-3
v_gene: TRBV18
CDR3nt: TGTGCCAGCTCACCATCAGATACGCAGTATTTT
CDR3aa: CASSPSDTQYF

abundance: -
d_gene: -
j_gene: TRBJ2-1
v_gene: TRBV6-5
CDR3nt: TGTGCCAGCAGTGCCACCGGCCGCTCCTACAATGAGCAGTTCTTC
CDR3aa: CASSATGRSYNEQFF

abundance: -
d_gene: TRBD2
j_gene: TRBJ2-1
v_gene: TRBV10-3
CDR3nt: TGTGCCATCAGTGAGCCTTCGGGACTAGCGGGAGGGGAGCAGTTCTTC
CDR3aa: CAISEPSGLAGGEQFF

abundance: few
d_gene: TRBD1
j_gene: TRBJ2-5
v_gene: TRBV6-1
CDR3nt: TGTGCCAGCAGCCTGGACAGGGAAGAGACCCAGTACTTC
CDR3aa: CASSLDREETQYF

abundance: -
d_gene: TRBD1
j_gene: TRBJ1-6
v_gene: TRBV19
CDR3nt: TGTGCCGTCAGGGGGAGCTCCTATAATTCACCCCTCCACTTT
CDR3aa: CAVRGSSYNSPLHF

abundance: -
d_gene: -
j_gene: TRBJ2-1
v_gene: TRBV18
CDR3nt: TGTGCCAGCCTGGAGGGGGGCAGCAATGAGCAGTTCTTC
CDR3aa: CASLEGGSNEQFF

abundance: once
d_gene: TRBD2
j_gene: TRBJ2-1
v_gene: TRBV19
CDR3nt: TGTGCCAGTAGTATAAACCCCCCCCTAGCGGGAGGGCGCAATGAGCAGTTCTTC
CDR3aa: CASSINPPLAGGRNEQFF

abundance: -
d_gene: -
j_gene: TRBJ2-7
v_gene: TRBV18
CDR3nt: TGTGCCAGCTCACCACCCGAAACAGGAGTCTACGAGCAGTACTTC
CDR3aa: CASSPPETGVYEQYF

abundance: few
d_gene: -
j_gene: TRBJ1-3
v_gene: TRBV6-6
CDR3nt: TGTGCCAGCAGATCACAGGTCTCTGGAAACACCATATATTTT
CDR3aa: CASRSQVSGNTIYF

abundance: -
d_gene: TRBD2
j_gene: TRBJ2-7
v_gene: TRBV4-2
CDR3nt: TGTGCCAGCAGCCAAGCGGGAGGCTCCTACGAGCAGTACTTC
CDR3aa: CASSQAGGSYEQYF

abundance: -
d_gene: -
j_gene: TRBJ2-3
v_gene: TRBV27
CDR3nt: TGTGCCAGCAGTCTACTAGACGGAGATACGCAGTATTTT
CDR3aa: CASSLLDGDTQYF

abundance: -
d_gene: -
j_gene: TRBJ2-3
v_gene: TRBV7-9
CDR3nt: TGTGCCAGCAGCTTATCTCGAGGGAAAGATACGCAGTATTTT
CDR3aa: CASSLSRGKDTQYF